Below, one T cell receptor (beta chain) is given with its context. Germline and junction disagree at one end, which may indicate a read error. TCRdb re-derived calls from the 5' RACE reads in MiXCR, one entry per CDR3 protein. The sample has 300,000 to 450,000 distinct CDR3 sequences; roughly 28% are singletons. The record originates from a study of identical twins' blood T cells. The length of the CDR3 is 14 residues. Germline V gives CDR1 LGHDT, CDR2 YNNKEL (reference sequence). The TCR originated in a woman between 18 and 55 years old in good health. Material for sequencing was PBMCs. The chain employs TRBV3-1 and TRBJ1-3; maybe TRBD1 (6 bases). CDR3 amino acids: CAISQRTAGNTIYF. The DNA of the CDR3 is TGTGCCATCAGCCAGAGGACAGCGGGAAACACCATATATTTT.